Listed below are T cell receptor beta chains from one sample, sequenced in a study of blood T cell repertoires in COVID-19. The table came from immunoSEQ multiplex PCR; TCRdb's copy has only in-frame clones and leaves some out. The sample includes about 240,000 clones, roughly 85% of them seen just once. Sequenced input: peripheral blood. These receptors were obtained from a man aged 50 or older with COVID-19, enrolled during active disease. Both conserved end residues are part of each CDR3. A D gene is named only where the DNA matches it firmly. The size field is filled for only some rows; it gives once, few, many or a size class.

-	TRBD2	TRBV6-4	TRBJ2-3	CASSEASGGATDTQYF	TGTGCCAGCAGTGAGGCTAGCGGGGGGGCCACAGATACGCAGTATTTT
-	-	TRBV5-4	TRBJ1-2	CASSLAGQGGYGYTF	TGTGCCAGCAGCTTGGCCGGGCAGGGAGGCTATGGCTACACCTTC
-	TRBD2	TRBV10-3	TRBJ2-3	CAISATGTSGGKLDTQYF	TGTGCCATCAGTGCCACCGGGACTAGCGGGGGGAAGTTAGATACGCAGTATTTT
-	-	TRBV7-9	TRBJ1-6	CASSETRGGSPLHF	TGTGCCAGCTCCGAAACAAGGGGAGGGTCACCCCTCCACTTT
-	-	TRBV9	TRBJ2-3	CASSVGPGLNTDTQYF	TGTGCCAGCAGCGTAGGTCCCGGACTAAACACAGATACGCAGTATTTT
-	-	TRBV30	TRBJ2-1	CAWSVPQIYNEQFF	TGTGCCTGGAGTGTACCCCAGATATACAATGAGCAGTTCTTC
few	-	TRBV27	TRBJ2-7	CASSFFGQGVYEQYF	-
few	TRBD2	TRBV28	TRBJ2-3	CASLGLAGGPRDTQYF	TGTGCCAGCCTAGGACTAGCGGGGGGGCCAAGGGATACGCAGTATTTT
-	-	TRBV19	TRBJ1-4	CASGTPGEKLFF	TGTGCCAGTGGGACACCCGGCGAAAAACTGTTTTTT
-	TRBD1	TRBV10-3	TRBJ2-2	CAIRKTGGAFGGTGELFF	TGTGCCATCAGGAAGACAGGGGGCGCCTTCGGGGGCACCGGGGAGCTGTTTTTT
-	TRBD1	TRBV6-1	TRBJ1-1	CASSDPGQLNTEAFF	TGTGCCAGCAGTGACCCGGGACAGTTGAACACTGAAGCTTTCTTT
-	-	TRBV4-1	TRBJ1-1	CASSQTGNTEAFF	TGCGCCAGCAGCCAAACAGGGAACACTGAAGCTTTCTTT
-	-	TRBV2	TRBJ2-7	CASSVYGAYEQYF	TGTGCCAGCAGTGTATACGGAGCCTACGAGCAGTACTTC
once	TRBD1	TRBV18	TRBJ2-7	CASSLEQGAGEQYF	TGTGCCAGCTCGTTGGAACAGGGGGCGGGGGAGCAGTACTTC
-	-	TRBV10-2	TRBJ2-5	CASSAFAGAETQYF	TGCGCCAGCAGTGCCTTCGCAGGGGCAGAGACCCAGTACTTC
-	-	TRBV4-3	TRBJ2-7	CASSQDPGTPSYEQYF	TGCGCCAGCAGCCAGGATCCCGGGACACCGTCCTACGAGCAGTACTTC
-	TRBD1	TRBV7-3	TRBJ2-2	CASSPTDRESTGELFF	TGTGCCAGCAGCCCGACGGACAGGGAAAGCACCGGGGAGCTGTTTTTT
-	-	TRBV4-1	TRBJ1-4	CASSQADRGGGKLFF	TGCGCCAGCAGCCAAGCGGACCGGGGTGGCGGAAAACTGTTTTTT
-	-	TRBV19	TRBJ1-1	CASGHRENTEAFF	TGTGCCAGTGGACACAGGGAGAACACTGAAGCTTTCTTT
-	TRBD1	TRBV7-2	TRBJ1-5	CASSLSDRGQPQHF	TGTGCCAGCAGCTTATCAGACAGGGGACAGCCCCAGCATTTT
-	TRBD2	TRBV28	TRBJ2-7	CASSLAGGPLGEQYF	TGTGCCAGCAGTTTAGCGGGGGGGCCCCTCGGCGAGCAGTACTTC
-	TRBD1	TRBV2	TRBJ1-2	CASSESDRVDGYTF	TGTGCCAGCAGTGAATCGGACAGGGTGGATGGCTACACCTTC
-	TRBD2	TRBV28	TRBJ2-1	CASRGLAGAFSYNEQFF	TGTGCCAGCCGGGGACTAGCGGGGGCCTTCTCCTACAATGAGCAGTTCTTC
-	-	TRBV30	TRBJ2-7	CAWSGRGGALYEQYF	TGTGCCTGGAGCGGGCGAGGGGGGGCCCTGTACGAGCAGTACTTC
few	-	TRBV30	TRBJ2-1	CAWGRNEQFF	TGTGCCTGGGGGAGGAATGAGCAGTTCTTC
-	-	TRBV5-1	TRBJ2-1	CASSSEVSYNEQFF	TGCGCCAGCAGCTCCGAGGTCTCCTACAATGAGCAGTTCTTC